The next 6 T cell receptor beta chains were all read from a single sample in a study of shared clonotypes between healthy human individuals. Naive CD8 populations comprised CD45RO-negative cells positively selected for CCR7, excluding terminally differentiated effector memory CD45RA+ cells. The data were produced by immunoSEQ multiplex PCR, yet TCRdb's version contains in-frame clones alone and is incomplete. This repertoire shows about 680,000 clones, around 92% found once; its top ten account for 24%. Sequenced: naive CD8+ T cells sorted from blood. These receptors came from a man aged 30 to 45 in good health.

The chain joins TRBV7-6 to TRBJ2-2; 8 nucleotides line up with TRBD2. The CDR3 loop spans 17 amino acids. Trimming at V came to 6 bases and at J to 1 base, leaving 10 bases not matched to a gene. Germline V gene lookup returns CDR1 SGHVS and CDR2 FNYEAQ. Here the CDR3 reads CASSYSPGLGNTGELFF. DNA of the CDR3: TGTGCCAGCAGTTATAGTCCGGGACTAGGGAACACCGGGGAGCTGTTTTTT.

The V call is TRBV27, the J call TRBJ2-5, with TRBD1 as a possible D gene (5 bases). This CDR3 has 12 residues. Germline CDR1 and CDR2: MNHEY and SMNVEV (reference sequence). Trimming cost V 7 bases and J 6 bases, with 12 bases left between them. In DNA form, the CDR3 reads TGTGCCAGCATTGGGAAGGGGAAGACCCAGTACTTC. Amino acid sequence: CASIGKGKTQYF.

This chain links TRBV7-8 with TRBJ1-4; TRBD1 aligns across 9 bases. V lost 1 base, J lost 4 bases, and 1 base stayed unmatched. CDR1 and CDR2 from the germline V gene are SGHVS and FQNEAQ. The CDR3 loop spans 15 amino acids. This CDR3 is CASSLGTGDNEKLFF. The CDR3 bases are TGTGCCAGCAGCTTAGGGACAGGGGATAATGAAAAACTGTTTTTT. The complete variable domain, with remaining parts taken from reference TRBV7-8 and TRBJ1-4, reads GAGVSQSPRYKVAKRGQDVALRCDPISGHVSLFWYQQALGQGPEFLTYFQNEAQLDKSGLPSDRFFAERPEGSVSTLKIQRTQQEDSAVYLCASSLGTGDNEKLFFGSGTQLSVL.

This clone was found a few times. The V and J genes are TRBV20-1 and TRBJ2-7, with D possibly TRBD2 on 5 matching bases. The V end lost 6 bases, the J end lost 2 bases, and 8 bases lay between the germline ends. This CDR3 spans 11 amino acids. Germline lookup yields CDR1 DFQATT and CDR2 SNEGSKA (reference sequence). CDR3 sequence (DNA): TGCAGTGCCATACTAGCCTACGAGCAGTACTTC. Its translation is CSAILAYEQYF.

This sequence joins TRBV7-9 and TRBJ2-7; 7 positions agree with TRBD2. V shed 1 base and J 1 base; nucleotides not matched to a gene: 7. The CDR3 runs to 16 residues. Germline values: CDR1 SEHNR, CDR2 FQNEAQ (reference sequence). The CDR3: CASSLVLGLLSYEQYF. Written as DNA, the CDR3 is TGTGCCAGCAGCTTAGTGTTGGGACTATTATCCTACGAGCAGTACTTC.

The gene calls are TRBV5-1 and TRBJ2-5; possible D gene TRBD2, 6 bases. V shed 8 bases and J shed 0 bases, with 11 bases lying between them. The CDR3 has 13 residues. Germline lookup yields CDR1 SGHRS and CDR2 YFSETQ. CDR3 in amino acids: CASTRDYQETQYF. In DNA, the CDR3 is TGCGCCAGTACCCGGGACTACCAAGAGACCCAGTACTTC.